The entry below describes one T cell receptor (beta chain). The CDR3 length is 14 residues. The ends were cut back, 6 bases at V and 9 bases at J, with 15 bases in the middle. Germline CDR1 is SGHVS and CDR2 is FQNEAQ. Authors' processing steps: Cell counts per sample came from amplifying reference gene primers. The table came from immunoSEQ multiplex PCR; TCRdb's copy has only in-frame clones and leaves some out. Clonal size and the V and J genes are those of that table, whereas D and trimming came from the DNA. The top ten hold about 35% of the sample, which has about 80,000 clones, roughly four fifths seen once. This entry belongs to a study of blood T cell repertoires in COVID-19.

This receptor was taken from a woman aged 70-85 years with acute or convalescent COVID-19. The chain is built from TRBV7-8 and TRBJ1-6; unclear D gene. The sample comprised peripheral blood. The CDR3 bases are TGTGCCAGCAGTCCCATTCCGGAGGGTTCACCCCTCCACTTT. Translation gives CASSPIPEGSPLHF.